Presented here are 13 T cell receptor beta chains from one specimen sequenced in a study of shared clonotypes between healthy human individuals. This table comes from immunoSEQ multiplex PCR, and its TCRdb copy is limited to in-frame clones, with some not included. The profile covers approximately 530,000 clones, with 90% to 97% appearing a single time and around 0.067% taken by the ten largest. The sequenced material came from naive CD4+ T cells sorted from blood. Subset indicated: CD45RA+ positively selected. These receptors were obtained from a young woman in good health.

This chain connects TRBV2 to TRBJ2-7, with D possibly being TRBD1 (6 bases). The CDR3 covers 14 residues. V was cut by 4 bases and J by 4 bases, with 14 bases left in between. Germline assignment: CDR1 SNHLY and CDR2 FYNNEI. CDR3 in DNA: TGTGCCAGCAGTGTAGTCGGGACAATATACGAGCAGTACTTC. This codes for CASSVVGTIYEQYF.

V and J are TRBV28 and TRBJ1-2; no clear D. Per the germline V gene, CDR1 is MDHEN and CDR2 is SYDVKM. The CDR3 consists of 15 residues. V gave up 4 bases and J gave up 0 bases, with 12 bases separating them. CDR3: CASSYDGVSNYGYTF. The CDR3 bases are TGTGCCAGCAGTTATGATGGGGTATCTAACTATGGCTACACCTTC.

In this sample, this clone turned up once. This chain connects TRBV19 to TRBJ2-7; no clear D. The CDR3 has 15 residues. The germline V and J ends were trimmed by 1 base and 5 bases, with 15 bases remaining between them. Germline assignment: CDR1 LNHDA and CDR2 SQIVND (reference sequence). CDR3 bases: TGTGCCAGTAGTATAGCGCTTGAGTCTAACCACGAGCAGTACTTC. Translated: CASSIALESNHEQYF.

The chain joins TRBV27 to TRBJ1-1; TRBD1 is a possible D gene (6 bases). Deletions cut 5 bases from V and 3 bases from J, with 13 bases between. The CDR3 spans 14 residues. Germline V gene sequence: CDR1 MNHEY, CDR2 SMNVEV (reference sequence). CDR3 sequence reads: CASSPQGHHTEAFF. In DNA form, the CDR3 reads TGTGCCAGCAGTCCCCAGGGACACCACACTGAAGCTTTCTTT.

The chain uses TRBV25-1 and TRBJ2-1; TRBD2 agrees at 11 bases. CDR3 length equals 17 residues. The V segment lost 7 bases and the J segment 0 bases; nucleotides outside the gene matches: 8. The V gene's germline CDR1 is MGHDK and CDR2 SYGVNS. Written as DNA, the CDR3 is TGTGCCAGCACGGGACTAGCGGATGCCCACTCCTACAATGAGCAGTTCTTC. Translating gives CASTGLADAHSYNEQFF.

This chain links TRBV6-6 with TRBJ2-3; D gene unclear. Germline values: CDR1 MNHNY, CDR2 SVGAGI (reference sequence). This CDR3 comprises 16 residues. V gave up 0 bases and J gave up 1 base, with 11 bases separating them. CDR3 DNA: TGTGCCAGCAGTTACTCTGGGCAGGCTGGCACAGATACGCAGTATTTT. Its translation: CASSYSGQAGTDTQYF.

This chain joins TRBV6-4 and TRBJ1-2; 8 bases map to TRBD1. This CDR3 has 15 residues. The V gene end was trimmed by 3 bases and the J gene end by 7 bases; junction bases not matched to a gene: 10. CDR1 and CDR2 (germline): MRHNA, SNTAGT. The CDR3 coding sequence is TGTGCCAGCAGTGAACAACCGGACAGGGTGGGTGGCTACACCTTC. Encoded protein: CASSEQPDRVGGYTF.

The rearrangement joins TRBV28 to TRBJ1-3; a weak D match, TRBD1 (6 bases). The CDR3 runs 17 residues. Germline V gives CDR1 MDHEN, CDR2 SYDVKM. V lost 2 bases, J lost 6 bases, and 20 bases lay in between. CDR3 sequence: CASSLGRQGLGPNTIYF. The CDR3 region has the DNA TGTGCCAGCAGTTTAGGTCGTCAGGGGCTAGGCCCAAACACCATATATTTT.

V gene TRBV5-8 combines with J gene TRBJ1-1; 12 bases fit TRBD1. V lost 3 bases and J lost 0; bases outside the gene matches: 3. The CDR3 runs 16 residues. CDR1 SGHTS and CDR2 YDEGEE come from the germline V gene. CDR3 bases: TGTGCCAGCAGCTGGGACAGGGGGCGGCTGAACACTGAAGCTTTCTTT. This gives the protein CASSWDRGRLNTEAFF.

This clone was seen a few times. The chain uses TRBV7-2 and TRBJ1-5; TRBD1 is a possible D gene (5 bases). CDR3 size: 14 residues. CDR1 SGHTA and CDR2 FQGNSA come from the germline V gene. V lost 5 bases to trimming and J lost 7 bases, with 15 bases between them. The CDR3 is CASSAPPSGQPQHF. In nucleotides, the CDR3 is TGTGCCAGCAGCGCCCCACCGTCAGGGCAGCCCCAGCATTTT.

The CDR3 DNA reads as TGTGCCAGCAGTCGGCTAGCGGGGATCACAGATACGCAGTATTTT. This gives the protein CASSRLAGITDTQYF. V is TRBV6-5 and J is TRBJ2-3; 9 bases are a match to TRBD2. Losses at the gene ends were 5 bases for V and 2 bases for J; bases not matched to a gene: 5. CDR1 MNHEY and CDR2 SVGAGI come from the germline V gene. This CDR3 is built from 15 residues.

The sample holds one count of this clone. The chain links TRBV27 to TRBJ1-5; the D is unclear. This CDR3 is 13 amino acids long. Trimming cost V 0 bases and J 7 bases, with 7 bases left between them. Per the germline V gene, CDR1 is MNHEY and CDR2 is SMNVEV (reference sequence). The CDR3 reads CASSLSFGQPQHF. The CDR3 DNA is TGTGCCAGCAGTTTATCGTTTGGCCAGCCCCAGCATTTT.

The gene calls are TRBV4-1 and TRBJ2-7, with a tentative D call TRBD2 (5 bases). V shed 2 bases and J shed 4 bases, with 12 bases lying between them. The CDR3 is 14 amino acids. Germline assignment: CDR1 MGHRA and CDR2 YSYEKL. CDR3 nucleotides: TGCGCCAGCAGCCAACCCTACGGGAAGTACGAGCAGTACTTC. It codes for CASSQPYGKYEQYF.